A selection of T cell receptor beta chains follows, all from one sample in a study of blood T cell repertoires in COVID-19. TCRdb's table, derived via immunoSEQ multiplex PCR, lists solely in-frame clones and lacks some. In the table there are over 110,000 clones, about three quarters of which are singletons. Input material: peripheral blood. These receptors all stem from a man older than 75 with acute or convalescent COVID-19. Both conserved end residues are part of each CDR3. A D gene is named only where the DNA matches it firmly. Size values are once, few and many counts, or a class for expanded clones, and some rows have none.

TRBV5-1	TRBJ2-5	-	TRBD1	CASSPLTGEETQYF	TGCGCCAGCAGTCCCCTGACAGGGGAAGAGACCCAGTACTTC
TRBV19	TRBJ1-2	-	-	CASSRTNTGLFYGYTF	TGTGCCAGTAGTCGAACAAACACGGGACTGTTCTATGGCTACACCTTC
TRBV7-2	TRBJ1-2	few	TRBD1	CASSLRGQGTWGRTYGYTF	TGTGCCAGCAGCTTAAGGGGACAGGGAACTTGGGGAAGGACCTATGGCTACACCTTC
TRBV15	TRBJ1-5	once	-	CATSRDRLEPQHF	TGTGCCACCAGCAGAGACAGATTGGAGCCCCAGCATTTT
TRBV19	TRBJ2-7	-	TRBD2	CASGVAGGQQYF	TGTGCCAGTGGGGTAGCGGGGGGCCAGCAGTACTTC
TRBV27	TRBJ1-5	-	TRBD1	CASSLFGGQGTNQPQHF	TGTGCCAGCAGTTTATTTGGGGGACAGGGAACGAACCAGCCCCAGCATTTT
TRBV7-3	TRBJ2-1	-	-	CASSPTIGGNEQFF	TGTGCCAGCAGCCCAACTATTGGGGGGAATGAGCAGTTCTTC
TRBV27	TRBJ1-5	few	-	CASSFSGQPQHF	TGTGCCAGCAGTTTCTCAGGGCAGCCCCAGCATTTT
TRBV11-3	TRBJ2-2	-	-	CASSVSWGGPAGELFF	TGTGCCAGCAGCGTTAGCTGGGGGGGGCCGGCCGGGGAGCTGTTTTTT
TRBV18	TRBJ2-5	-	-	CASSPVGGQETQYF	TGTGCCAGCTCACCGGTTGGCGGCCAAGAGACCCAGTACTTC
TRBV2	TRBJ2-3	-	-	CASIGTQSTDTQYF	TGTGCCAGCATCGGGACTCAAAGCACAGATACGCAGTATTTT
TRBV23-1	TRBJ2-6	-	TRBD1	CASSRGGTRSGANVLTF	TGCGCCAGCAGTCGAGGGGGCACCCGCTCTGGGGCCAACGTCCTGACTTTC
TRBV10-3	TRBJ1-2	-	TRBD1	CAISESLAGGANYGYTF	TGTGCCATCAGTGAGTCGTTAGCAGGGGGTGCCAACTATGGCTACACCTTC
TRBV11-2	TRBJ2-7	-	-	CASSPALDGEQYF	TGTGCCAGCAGCCCAGCTCTAGATGGCGAGCAGTACTTC
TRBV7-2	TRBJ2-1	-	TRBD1	CASSLGTGFDEQFF	TGTGCCAGCAGCTTGGGGACAGGGTTTGATGAGCAGTTCTTC
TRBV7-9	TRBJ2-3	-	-	CASSSKGGADTQYF	TGTGCCAGCAGTTCAAAAGGAGGGGCAGATACGCAGTATTTT
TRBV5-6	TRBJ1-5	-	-	CASSKLQGLSNQPQHF	TGTGCCAGCAGCAAGCTACAGGGCCTTAGCAATCAGCCCCAGCATTTT
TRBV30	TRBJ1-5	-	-	CAWSSGRSNQPQHF	TGTGCCTGGAGTTCAGGTAGAAGCAATCAGCCCCAGCATTTT
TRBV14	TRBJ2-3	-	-	CASRKTGERTDTQYF	TGTGCCAGCAGGAAGACAGGAGAGCGCACAGATACGCAGTATTTT
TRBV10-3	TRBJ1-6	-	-	CAISGAPSSYNSPLHF	TGTGCCATCAGTGGCGCACCTAGCTCCTATAATTCACCCCTCCACTTT
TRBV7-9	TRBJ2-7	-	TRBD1	CASSGGQGRYEQYF	TGTGCCAGCAGTGGGGGACAGGGCCGGTACGAGCAGTACTTC
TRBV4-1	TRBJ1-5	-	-	CASSQDRDTSQHF	TGCGCCAGCAGCCAGGACCGGGACACCTCACAACATTTT
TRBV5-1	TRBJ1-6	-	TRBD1	CASRWTGGGSYNSPLHF	TGCGCCAGCAGGTGGACAGGGGGAGGTTCCTATAATTCACCCCTCCACTTT
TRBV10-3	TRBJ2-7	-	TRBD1	CAIRGTVLYEQYF	TGTGCCATCAGGGGGACAGTACTATACGAGCAGTACTTC
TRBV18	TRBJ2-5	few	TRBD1	CASTPGQGVAETQYF	TGTGCCAGCACACCGGGACAGGGGGTTGCAGAGACCCAGTACTTC